Detailed here is one T cell receptor (beta chain). Its antigen is undetermined. Inclusion characteristics of ophthalmopathy patients comprised a Clinical Activity Score of at least 3, a NOSPECS grade of at least 4, and duration under 3 months. Researchers barred patients who had uncontrolled infection, other autoimmune disease, pregnancy or lactation. Authors of the study amplified TCR beta CDR3 regions from RNA transcripts. The study used the HTBI primer set for a first-round RT-PCR of the TCR CDR3. Each CDR3 protein is one row after TCRdb ran MiXCR on the multiplex PCR reads. Counted here are approximately 600,000 distinct CDR3 sequences, 13% to 15% occurring once; the ten biggest clones make up around 7%. These data come from a study of T cells in Graves' hyperthyroidism and ophthalmopathy. Study context: Initial diagnosis, before any treatment, was when peripheral blood was collected. Regarding the study as a whole: The model forecast ophthalmopathy, anticipating it by a median around 6.5 months before onset.

Germline assignment: CDR1 LGHDT and CDR2 YNNKEL (reference sequence). Trimming cost V 1 base and J 3 bases, with 11 bases left between them. This CDR3 contains 15 residues. Sequenced: blood. The genes are TRBV3-1 and TRBJ2-3; TRBD2 might be the D (6 bases). The receptor comes from a woman aged 18-29 years with Graves' ophthalmopathy. CDR3 loop: CASSQGSRGTDTQYF. The CDR3 DNA sequence: TGTGCCAGCAGCCAAGGATCCCGGGGGACAGATACGCAGTATTTT.